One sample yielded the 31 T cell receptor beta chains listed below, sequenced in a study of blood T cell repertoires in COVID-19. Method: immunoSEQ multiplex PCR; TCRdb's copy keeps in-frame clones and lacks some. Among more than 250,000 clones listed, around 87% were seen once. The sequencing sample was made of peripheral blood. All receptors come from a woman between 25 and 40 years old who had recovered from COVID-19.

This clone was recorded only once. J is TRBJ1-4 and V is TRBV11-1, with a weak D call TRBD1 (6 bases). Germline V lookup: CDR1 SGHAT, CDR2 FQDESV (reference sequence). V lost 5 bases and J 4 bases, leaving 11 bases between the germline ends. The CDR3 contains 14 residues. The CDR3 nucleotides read TGTGCCAGCAGCCCGGACAGCTATAATGAAAAACTGTTTTTT. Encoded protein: CASSPDSYNEKLFF.

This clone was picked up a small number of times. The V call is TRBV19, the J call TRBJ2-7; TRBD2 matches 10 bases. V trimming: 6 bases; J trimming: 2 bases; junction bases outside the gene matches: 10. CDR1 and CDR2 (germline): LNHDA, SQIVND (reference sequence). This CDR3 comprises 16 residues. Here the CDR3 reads CASSHLAGDITYEQYF. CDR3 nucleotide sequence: TGTGCCAGTAGCCACCTAGCGGGAGACATCACCTACGAGCAGTACTTC. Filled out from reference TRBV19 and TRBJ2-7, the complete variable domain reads DGGITQSPKYLFRKEGQNVTLSCEQNLNHDAMYWYRQDPGQGLRLIYYSQIVNDFQKGDIAEGYSVSREKKESFPLTVTSAQKNPTAFYLCASSHLAGDITYEQYFGPGTRLTVT.

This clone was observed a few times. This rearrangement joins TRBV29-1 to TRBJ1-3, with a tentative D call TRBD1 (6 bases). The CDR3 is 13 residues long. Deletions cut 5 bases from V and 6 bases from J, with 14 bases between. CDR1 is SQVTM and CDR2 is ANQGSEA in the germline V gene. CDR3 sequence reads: CSVLPGVENTIYF. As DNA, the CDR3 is TGCAGCGTTCTCCCAGGGGTCGAAAACACCATATATTTT. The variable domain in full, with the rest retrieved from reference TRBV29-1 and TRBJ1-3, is SAVISQKPSRDICQRGTSLTIQCQVDSQVTMMFWYRQQPGQSLTLIATANQGSEATYESGFVIDKFPISRPNLTFSTLTVSNMSPEDSSIYLCSVLPGVENTIYFGEGSWLTVV.

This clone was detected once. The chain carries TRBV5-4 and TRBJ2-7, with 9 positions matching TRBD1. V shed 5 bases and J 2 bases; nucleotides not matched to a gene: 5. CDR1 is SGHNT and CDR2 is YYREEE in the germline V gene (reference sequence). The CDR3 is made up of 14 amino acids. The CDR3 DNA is TGTGCCAGCAGGCGACAGGGGGGAACCTACGAGCAGTACTTC. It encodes CASRRQGGTYEQYF.

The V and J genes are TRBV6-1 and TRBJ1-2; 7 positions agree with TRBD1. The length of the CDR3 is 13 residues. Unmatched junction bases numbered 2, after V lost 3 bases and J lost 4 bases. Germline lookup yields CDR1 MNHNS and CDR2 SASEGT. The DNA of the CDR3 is TGTGCCAGCAGTGATCAGGGGGGCTATGGCTACACCTTC. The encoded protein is CASSDQGGYGYTF.

For the CDR3, the DNA is TGTGCCAGTAGAGACTCTCTGGGCGCAGGGCATCAGCCCCAGCATTTT. As protein: CASRDSLGAGHQPQHF. This chain connects TRBV19 to TRBJ1-5; D possibly corresponds to TRBD1 (5 bases). The CDR3 has 16 residues. Germline CDR1 and CDR2: LNHDA and SQIVND (reference sequence). The V and J ends lost 6 bases and 5 bases respectively, with 20 bases between them.

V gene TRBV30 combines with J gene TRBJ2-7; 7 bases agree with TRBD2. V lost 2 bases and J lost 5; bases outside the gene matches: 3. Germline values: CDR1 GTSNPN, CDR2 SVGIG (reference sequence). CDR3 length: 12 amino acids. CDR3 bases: TGTGCCTGGAGTCAACGGGGGGACGAGCAGTACTTC. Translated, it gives CAWSQRGDEQYF. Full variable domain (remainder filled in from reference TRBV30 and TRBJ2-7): SQTIHQWPATLVQPVGSPLSLECTVEGTSNPNLYWYRQAAGRGLQLLFYSVGIGQISSEVPQNLSASRPQDRQFILSSKKLLLSDSGFYLCAWSQRGDEQYFGPGTRLTVT.

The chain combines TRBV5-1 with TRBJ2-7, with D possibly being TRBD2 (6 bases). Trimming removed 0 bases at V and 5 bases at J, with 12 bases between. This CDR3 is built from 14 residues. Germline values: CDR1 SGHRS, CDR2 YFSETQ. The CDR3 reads CASSLVGGIHEQYF. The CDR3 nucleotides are TGCGCCAGCAGCTTGGTGGGGGGAATCCACGAGCAGTACTTC.

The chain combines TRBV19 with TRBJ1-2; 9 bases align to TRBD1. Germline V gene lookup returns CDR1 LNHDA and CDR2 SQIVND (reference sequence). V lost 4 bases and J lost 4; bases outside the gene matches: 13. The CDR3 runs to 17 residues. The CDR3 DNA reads TGTGCCAGTAGTAGGGACAGGGAAGCCGCCGCTACCTATGGCTACACCTTC. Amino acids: CASSRDREAAATYGYTF.

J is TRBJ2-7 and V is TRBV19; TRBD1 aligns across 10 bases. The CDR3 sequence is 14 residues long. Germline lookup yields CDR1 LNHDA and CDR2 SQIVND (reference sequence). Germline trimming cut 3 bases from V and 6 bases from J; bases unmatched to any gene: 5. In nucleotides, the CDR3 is TGTGCCAGTAGTATTGGGACAGGGGTTATCGAGCAGTACTTC. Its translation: CASSIGTGVIEQYF.

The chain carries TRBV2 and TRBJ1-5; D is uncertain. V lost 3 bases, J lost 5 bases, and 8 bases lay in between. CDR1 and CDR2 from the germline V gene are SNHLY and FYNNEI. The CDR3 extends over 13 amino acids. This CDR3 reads CASSEWRDQPQHF. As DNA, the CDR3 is TGTGCCAGCAGTGAGTGGAGGGATCAGCCCCAGCATTTT.

The CDR3 sequence: CASSFRGRYGYTF. CDR3 coding DNA: TGTGCCAGCAGTTTCCGTGGGAGATATGGCTACACCTTC. This chain joins TRBV6-5 and TRBJ1-2; no firm D call. V was clipped by 4 bases and J by 5 bases, with 11 bases between them. Germline-derived CDR1 and CDR2 are MNHEY and SVGAGI. The CDR3 sequence is 13 residues long.

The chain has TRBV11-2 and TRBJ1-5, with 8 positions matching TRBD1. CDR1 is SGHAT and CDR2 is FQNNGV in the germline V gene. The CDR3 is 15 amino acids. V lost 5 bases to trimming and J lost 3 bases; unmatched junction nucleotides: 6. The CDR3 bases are TGTGCCAGCAGCAAGGGACAGGAAGTCAATCAGCCCCAGCATTTT. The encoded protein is CASSKGQEVNQPQHF.

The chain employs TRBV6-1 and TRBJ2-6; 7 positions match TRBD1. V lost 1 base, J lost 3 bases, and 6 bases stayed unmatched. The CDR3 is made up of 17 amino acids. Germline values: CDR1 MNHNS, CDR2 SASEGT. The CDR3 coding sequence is TGTGCCAGCAGTGAAGAGGGGGCGCTTTTTGGGGCCAACGTCCTGACTTTC. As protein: CASSEEGALFGANVLTF.

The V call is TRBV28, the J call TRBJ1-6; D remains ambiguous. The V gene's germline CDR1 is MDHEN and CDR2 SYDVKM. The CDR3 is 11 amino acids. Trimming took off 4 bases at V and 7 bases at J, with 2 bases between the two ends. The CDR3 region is CASSSNSPLHF. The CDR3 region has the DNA TGTGCCAGCAGTTCAAATTCACCCCTCCACTTT.

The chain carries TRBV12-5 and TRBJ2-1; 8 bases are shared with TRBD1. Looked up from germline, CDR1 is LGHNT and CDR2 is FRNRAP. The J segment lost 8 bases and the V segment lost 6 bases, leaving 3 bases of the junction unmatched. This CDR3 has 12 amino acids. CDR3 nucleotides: TGTGCTAGTGGAGAGACAGGGGATGAGCAGTTCTTC. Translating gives CASGETGDEQFF. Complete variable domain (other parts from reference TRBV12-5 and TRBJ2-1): DARVTQTPRHKVTEMGQEVTMRCQPILGHNTVFWYRQTMMQGLELLAYFRNRAPLDDSGMPKDRFSAEMPDATLATLKIQPSEPRDSAVYFCASGETGDEQFFGPGTRLTVL.

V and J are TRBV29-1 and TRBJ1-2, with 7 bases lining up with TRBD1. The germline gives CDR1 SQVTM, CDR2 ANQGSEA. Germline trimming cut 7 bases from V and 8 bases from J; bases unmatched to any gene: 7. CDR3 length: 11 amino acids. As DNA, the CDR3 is TGCAGCGGACAGGGACGGGGAGGCTACACCTTC. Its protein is CSGQGRGGYTF.

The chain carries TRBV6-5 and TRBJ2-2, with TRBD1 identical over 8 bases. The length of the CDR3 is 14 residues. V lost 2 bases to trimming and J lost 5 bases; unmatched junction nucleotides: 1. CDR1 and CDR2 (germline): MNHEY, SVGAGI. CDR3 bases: TGTGCCAGCAGTTACGGGACAGGAACCGGGGAGCTGTTTTTT. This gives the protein CASSYGTGTGELFF.

The CDR3 DNA is TGTGCCAGCAGCGTAGGGACTAAACTTAGCACAGATACGCAGTATTTT. It encodes CASSVGTKLSTDTQYF. The chain recombines TRBV9 with TRBJ2-3, with D tentatively TRBD2 (6 bases). Germline V CDR1 and CDR2: SGDLS, YYNGEE. Trimming removed 0 bases at V and 0 bases at J, with 11 bases between. The length of the CDR3 is 16 residues.

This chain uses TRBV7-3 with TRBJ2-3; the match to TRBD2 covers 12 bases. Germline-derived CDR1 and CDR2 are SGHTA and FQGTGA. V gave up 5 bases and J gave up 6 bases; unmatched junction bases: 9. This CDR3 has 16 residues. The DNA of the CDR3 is TGTGCCAGCAGCCCGGGACTAGCGGGTCCCACGGATACGCAGTATTTT. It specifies CASSPGLAGPTDTQYF.

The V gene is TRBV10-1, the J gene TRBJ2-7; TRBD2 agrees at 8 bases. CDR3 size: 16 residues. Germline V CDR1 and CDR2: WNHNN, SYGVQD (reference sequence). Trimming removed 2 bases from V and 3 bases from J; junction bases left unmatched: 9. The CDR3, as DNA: TGCGCCAGCAGTGAGGAGCTGGGACTAGTGGGCTACGAGCAGTACTTC. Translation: CASSEELGLVGYEQYF.

CDR3 coding DNA: TGTGCCAGCAAAACAGGGAGCTCCTATAATTCACCCCTCCACTTT. The encoded protein is CASKTGSSYNSPLHF. The chain uses TRBV2 and TRBJ1-6; maybe TRBD1 (6 bases). Germline CDR1 and CDR2: SNHLY and FYNNEI. The CDR3 length is 15 residues. V was clipped by 7 bases and J by 0 bases, with 10 bases between them.

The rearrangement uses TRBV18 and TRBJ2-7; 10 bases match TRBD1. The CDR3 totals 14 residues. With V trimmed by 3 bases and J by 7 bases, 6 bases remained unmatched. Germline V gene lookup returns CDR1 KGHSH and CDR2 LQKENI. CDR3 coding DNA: TGTGCCAGCTCACCTCAACCGGGACAGGGGGAGCAGTACTTC. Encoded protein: CASSPQPGQGEQYF.

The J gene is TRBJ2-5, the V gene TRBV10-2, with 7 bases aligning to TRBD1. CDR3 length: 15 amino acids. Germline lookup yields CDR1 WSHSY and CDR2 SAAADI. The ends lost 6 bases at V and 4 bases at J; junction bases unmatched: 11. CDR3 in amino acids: CASRDRQGWGETQYF. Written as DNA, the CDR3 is TGCGCCAGCAGGGACAGACAGGGTTGGGGAGAGACCCAGTACTTC.

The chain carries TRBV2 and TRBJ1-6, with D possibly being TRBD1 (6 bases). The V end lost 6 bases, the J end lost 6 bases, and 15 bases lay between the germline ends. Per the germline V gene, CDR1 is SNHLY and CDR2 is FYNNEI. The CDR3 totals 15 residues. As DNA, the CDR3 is TGTGCCAGCAGAGCTGGGACAAGAACTAATTCACCCCTCCACTTT. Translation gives CASRAGTRTNSPLHF.

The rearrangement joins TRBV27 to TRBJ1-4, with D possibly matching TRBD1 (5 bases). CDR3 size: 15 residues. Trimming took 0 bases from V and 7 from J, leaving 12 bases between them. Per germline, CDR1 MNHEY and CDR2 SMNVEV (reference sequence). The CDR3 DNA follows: TGTGCCAGCAGTTTATCGGCAGGGTGGGTTGAAAAACTGTTTTTT. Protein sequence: CASSLSAGWVEKLFF.

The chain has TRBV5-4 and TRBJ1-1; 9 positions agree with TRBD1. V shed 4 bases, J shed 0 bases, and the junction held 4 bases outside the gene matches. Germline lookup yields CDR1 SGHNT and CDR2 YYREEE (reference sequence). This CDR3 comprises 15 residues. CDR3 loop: CASSPGTGMNTEAFF. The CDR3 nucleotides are TGTGCCAGCAGCCCGGGGACAGGGATGAACACTGAAGCTTTCTTT.

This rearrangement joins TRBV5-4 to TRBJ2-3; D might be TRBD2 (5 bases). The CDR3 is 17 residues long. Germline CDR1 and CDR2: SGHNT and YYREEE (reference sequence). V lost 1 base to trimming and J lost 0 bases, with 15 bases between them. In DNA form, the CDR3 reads TGTGCCAGCAGCTTGTCCACTGGGAGCTTAAGCACAGATACGCAGTATTTT. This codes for CASSLSTGSLSTDTQYF.

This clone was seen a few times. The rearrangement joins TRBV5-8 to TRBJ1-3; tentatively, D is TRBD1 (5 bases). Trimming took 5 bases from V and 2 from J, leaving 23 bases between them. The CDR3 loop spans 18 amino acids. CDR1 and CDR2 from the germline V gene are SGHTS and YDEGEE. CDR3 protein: CASSIGFPSSGTGNTIYF. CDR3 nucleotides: TGTGCCAGCAGTATTGGGTTCCCTTCCTCAGGGACTGGAAACACCATATATTTT.

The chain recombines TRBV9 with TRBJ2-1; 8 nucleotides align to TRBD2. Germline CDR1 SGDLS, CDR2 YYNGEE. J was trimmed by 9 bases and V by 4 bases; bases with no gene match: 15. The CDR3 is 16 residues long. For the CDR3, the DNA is TGTGCCAGCAGCAAGGGACTAGTCTACCCTTCAGGTGAGCAGTTCTTC. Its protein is CASSKGLVYPSGEQFF.

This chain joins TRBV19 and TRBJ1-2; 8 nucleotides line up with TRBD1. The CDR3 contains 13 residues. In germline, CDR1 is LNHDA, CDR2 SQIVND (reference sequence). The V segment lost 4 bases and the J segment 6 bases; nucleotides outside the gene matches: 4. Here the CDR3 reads CASSTQGGNGYTF. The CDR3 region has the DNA TGTGCCAGTAGTACACAGGGGGGAAATGGCTACACCTTC.